This T cell receptor (beta chain) was identified in a study of cytotoxic CD8 clonotypes in ibrutinib-treated CLL. Libraries were prepared by immunoSEQ multiplex PCR; TCRdb keeps only in-frame clonotypes and omits some of them. The top ten clones hold around 37% of a sample with approximately 120,000 clones, about 50% of them seen once. This clonotype was sampled from a human donor with chronic lymphocytic leukemia. This sample comprised PBMCs, obtained after 24 months of ibrutinib treatment.

CDR3 in amino acids: CASSLTGNTGELFF. DNA for the CDR3: TGTGCCAGCAGCTTAACAGGAAACACCGGGGAGCTGTTTTTT. The rearrangement joins TRBV7-3 to TRBJ2-2; D is unclear. The CDR3 runs 14 residues. V lost 0 bases and J 2 bases, leaving 4 bases between the germline ends. In germline, CDR1 is SGHTA, CDR2 FQGTGA.